This T cell receptor beta chain derives from a study of blood T cell repertoires in COVID-19. Turning to the study itself: The origin of the acute and convalescent COVID-19 samples was the United States, Italy and Spain.

This CDR3 region has 14 residues. The V gene lost 8 bases and the J gene lost 2 bases, with 16 bases spanning the gap. Original processing methods: It was from reference gene primer amplification that nucleated cell counts were estimated. This table comes from immunoSEQ multiplex PCR, and its TCRdb copy is limited to in-frame clones, with some not included. The DNA gave D and trimming, while V, J and clone size come from that table. The sample consists of under 250,000 clones, 80% to 85% of them appearing once. The sequence was collected from a woman in her thirties or forties who had recovered from COVID-19. The chain joins TRBV23-1 to TRBJ2-7, with D possibly TRBD1 on 6 matching bases. TRBV23-1 is classed as an ORF, of uncertain function. Material: peripheral blood. CDR3 residues: CASGPGRTAYEQYF. CDR3 bases: TGCGCCAGCGGACCGGGACGGACAGCCTACGAGCAGTACTTC.